A single sample gave rise to the 17 T cell receptor beta chains below, sequenced in a study of Ad26.COV2.S vaccination and SARS-CoV-2 variants. As to treatment: approximately 18 received Ad26.COV2.S at low or high dose, single or two shots; a few received placebo; per-sample allocation not given. Day 63 after the first vaccine or placebo injection was the time point for sampling. Data came from immunoSEQ multiplex PCR; TCRdb stores just in-frame clones and leaves some out. This sample yields more than 350,000 clones, of which approximately 92% are seen a single time; less than 15% belongs to the top ten. The material sequenced was peripheral blood, taken in a trial of Ad26.COV2.S vaccine versus placebo. Receptors originate from a person between 18 and 65 years old who received the Ad26.COV2.S COVID-19 vaccine or a placebo.

DNA of the CDR3: TGTGCCAGCAGCTTGAGTGGCAGGGCCGGGGAGCTGTTTTTT. This codes for CASSLSGRAGELFF. J is TRBJ2-2 and V is TRBV7-3, with D possibly being TRBD1 (5 bases). The CDR3 runs to 14 residues. Between the trimmed V and J ends, which lost 3 bases and 6 bases, there was a span of 11 bases. Germline CDR1 and CDR2: SGHTA and FQGTGA.

The chain is built from TRBV12-5 and TRBJ2-3; 7 nucleotides agree with TRBD1. V was clipped by 5 bases and J by 6 bases; unmatched bases: 5. CDR3 length: 13 amino acids. Germline V CDR1 and CDR2: LGHNT, FRNRAP. As DNA, the CDR3 is TGTGCTAGTGGTATGGGACAGCTCGATACGCAGTATTTT. Translating gives CASGMGQLDTQYF.

The chain joins TRBV11-3 to TRBJ2-1; D call uncertain. The germline V gene encodes CDR1 SGHNT and CDR2 YENEEA. V shed 5 bases and J shed 0 bases, with 8 bases lying between them. The CDR3 runs 14 residues. CDR3: CASSLYSSYNEQFF. The CDR3 DNA sequence: TGTGCCAGCAGCCTTTACTCCTCCTACAATGAGCAGTTCTTC. The variable domain in full, completed from reference TRBV11-3 and TRBJ2-1, reads EAGVVQSPRYKIIEKKQPVAFWCNPISGHNTLYWYLQNLGQGPELLIRYENEEAVDDSQLPKDRFSAERLKGVDSTLKIQPAELGDSAVYLCASSLYSSYNEQFFGPGTRLTVL.

The V call is TRBV7-9, the J call TRBJ2-1; TRBD2 agrees at 10 bases. V lost 5 bases to trimming and J lost 9 bases; unmatched junction nucleotides: 10. Per the germline V gene, CDR1 is SEHNR and CDR2 is FQNEAQ (reference sequence). The CDR3 loop spans 15 amino acids. CDR3 sequence reads: CASSLSSGRDSEQFF. DNA of the CDR3: TGTGCCAGCAGCCTATCTAGCGGGAGAGACAGTGAGCAGTTCTTC.

As for this clone: Other DNA sequences in the sample encode the same CDR3. The V call is TRBV7-2, the J call TRBJ1-1; D possibly corresponds to TRBD1 (5 bases). The V gene's germline CDR1 is SGHTA and CDR2 FQGNSA. V was pared by 3 bases and J by 0 bases, with 8 bases between. The CDR3 has 14 amino acids. CDR3 residues: CASSLQGLNTEAFF. The CDR3 region has the DNA TGTGCCAGCAGCTTGCAGGGTCTGAACACTGAAGCTTTCTTT.

V gene TRBV5-1 combines with J gene TRBJ2-2, with D maybe TRBD2 (5 bases). With 0 bases removed from V and 3 bases from J, the gap between germline ends came to 18 bases. Looked up from germline, CDR1 is SGHRS and CDR2 is YFSETQ. The length of the CDR3 is 18 residues. Written as DNA, the CDR3 is TGCGCCAGCAGCTTGGCCAAGGGTAGCAAGAGGGACACCGGGGAGCTGTTTTTT. Its protein product is CASSLAKGSKRDTGELFF.

Details on this clone: The junction departs from the called germline gene at one end, perhaps through a read error. V gene TRBV7-9 combines with J gene TRBJ2-7; TRBD1 is a possible D gene (6 bases). Germline assignment: CDR1 SEHNR and CDR2 FQNEAQ (reference sequence). This CDR3 region has 12 residues. CDR3 in amino acids: CASSLATGTPRF. The CDR3 nucleotides read TGTGCCAGCAGCTTAGCCACCGGGACACCACGGTTC.

The chain is built from TRBV21-1 and TRBJ2-1; the table gives TRBD2 as D, unverified against the DNA. TRBV21-1 is given as a pseudogene. This CDR3 is built from 16 residues. CDR3 bases: TGTGCCAGCAGCAGCCCCGGGACTAGCGTTCACAATGAGCAGTTCTTC. This gives the protein CASSSPGTSVHNEQFF.

This clone was observed a few times. The CDR3 sequence is CASSLRAGAREETQYF. As DNA, the CDR3 is TGTGCCAGCAGCTTAAGGGCGGGAGCCCGGGAAGAGACCCAGTACTTC. The chain uses TRBV11-2 and TRBJ2-5; 7 bases match TRBD2. The CDR3 has 16 residues. V lost 2 bases to trimming and J lost 3 bases; unmatched junction nucleotides: 9. Germline loops: CDR1 SGHAT, CDR2 FQNNGV. The full variable domain, with the rest looked up from reference TRBV11-2 and TRBJ2-5, is EAGVAQSPRYKIIEKRQSVAFWCNPISGHATLYWYQQILGQGPKLLIQFQNNGVVDDSQLPKDRFSAERLKGVDSTLKIQPAKLEDSAVYLCASSLRAGAREETQYFGPGTRLLVL.

V is TRBV7-9 and J is TRBJ1-1; D is undetermined. The CDR3 has 12 residues. The V end lost 3 bases, the J end lost 6 bases, and 8 bases lay between the germline ends. Germline V gene data show CDR1 as SEHNR and CDR2 as FQNEAQ (reference sequence). The CDR3 bases are TGTGCCAGCAGCTTGCCCCCGCCTGAAGCTTTCTTT. Its protein product is CASSLPPPEAFF.

The CDR3 DNA sequence: TGCAGTGCTAGTCCCGGGACTAGCGCGGAAACCGGGGAGCTGTTTTTT. This gives the protein CSASPGTSAETGELFF. This rearrangement joins TRBV20-1 to TRBJ2-2, with 10 positions matching TRBD2. Germline assignment: CDR1 DFQATT and CDR2 SNEGSKA (reference sequence). V gave up 3 bases and J gave up 5 bases; unmatched junction bases: 9. The length of the CDR3 is 16 residues.

This clone appeared a single time. This sequence joins TRBV7-9 and TRBJ2-7, with D unresolved. The CDR3 consists of 12 residues. Trimming took 2 bases from V and 2 from J, leaving 4 bases between them. Per germline, CDR1 SEHNR and CDR2 FQNEAQ (reference sequence). The CDR3 DNA sequence: TGTGCCAGCAGCTTAAACACCTACGAGCAGTACTTC. This codes for CASSLNTYEQYF.

V gene TRBV19 combines with J gene TRBJ1-3; no reliable D call. This CDR3 region has 13 residues. The germline CDR1 and CDR2 sequences are LNHDA and SQIVND (reference sequence). V gave up 5 bases and J gave up 3 bases, with 8 bases separating them. CDR3 nucleotides: TGTGCCAGTAGTGTGCGACGTGGAAACACCATATATTTT. Encoded protein: CASSVRRGNTIYF.

The rearrangement uses TRBV6-5 and TRBJ2-7; D is perhaps TRBD1 (6 bases). CDR1 and CDR2 (germline): MNHEY, SVGAGI. The CDR3 covers 13 residues. Trimming removed 2 bases at V and 5 bases at J, with 10 bases between. CDR3 amino acids: CASSYGSGDEQYF. The CDR3 DNA is TGTGCCAGCAGTTACGGATCAGGGGACGAGCAGTACTTC.

This rearrangement joins TRBV7-8 to TRBJ2-4; 7 nucleotides agree with TRBD1. Trimming took 1 base from V and 5 from J; bases not matched to a gene: 2. This CDR3 region has 14 residues. In germline, CDR1 is SGHVS, CDR2 FQNEAQ. The CDR3: CASSLGDRENIQYF. The CDR3 region has the DNA TGTGCCAGCAGCTTAGGAGACAGGGAAAACATTCAGTACTTC. The full variable domain, completed using reference TRBV7-8 and TRBJ2-4, is GAGVSQSPRYKVAKRGQDVALRCDPISGHVSLFWYQQALGQGPEFLTYFQNEAQLDKSGLPSDRFFAERPEGSVSTLKIQRTQQEDSAVYLCASSLGDRENIQYFGAGTRLSVL.

This chain connects TRBV20-1 to TRBJ2-3, with 11 bases lining up with TRBD1. Germline values: CDR1 DFQATT, CDR2 SNEGSKA (reference sequence). This CDR3 has 12 amino acids. Trimming removed 3 bases from V and 14 bases from J; junction bases left unmatched: 7. The CDR3 DNA sequence: TGCAGTGCTAGTTTTGGGACAGGGGGTCCGTATTTT. Its protein product is CSASFGTGGPYF.

CDR3 sequence: CASSMGQASLNGYTF. CDR3 sequence (DNA): TGTGCCAGTAGTATGGGCCAGGCCTCTTTAAACGGCTACACCTTC. The chain combines TRBV19 with TRBJ1-2, with D uncertain. Germline CDR1 is LNHDA and CDR2 is SQIVND (reference sequence). The V gene lost 3 bases and the J gene lost 8 bases, with 19 bases spanning the gap. This CDR3 has 15 amino acids.